This T cell receptor beta chain derives from a study of blood T cell dynamics during melanoma immunotherapy. Generated by immunoSEQ multiplex PCR, the TCRdb table keeps only in-frame clones and is missing some. The profile shows around 1,300 clones, almost 70% of them singletons. Sample time point: pre-treatment baseline. Disease control meant complete response, partial response or stable disease at 12 weeks. No patient had earlier systemic cancer treatment, concurrent immunosuppressants, or another active cancer. With V trimmed by 5 bases and J by 0 bases, 7 bases remained unmatched. The germline gives CDR1 PRHDT, CDR2 FYEKMQ (reference sequence). The CDR3 is made up of 15 amino acids.

The V and J genes are TRBV13 and TRBJ2-7; TRBD1 aligns across 7 bases. The sample here was central memory CD8+ T cells from blood, taken from a patient treated with checkpoint blockade. This TCR derives from a human donor with melanoma. The CDR3 coding sequence is TGTGCCAGCAGCACTCGCAGACAGGGCTCCTACGAGCAGTACTTC. Translating gives CASSTRRQGSYEQYF.